One and the same sample provided the 17 T cell receptor beta chains below, sequenced in a study of memory CD4+ T cells and cytomegalovirus serostatus. The sort gate was single viable CD3+CD4+CD8-CD45RO+ cells for memory CD4+ T cells. This table comes from immunoSEQ multiplex PCR, and its TCRdb copy is limited to in-frame clones, with some not included. The data show over 35,000 clones, with roughly 80% seen just once and nearly 0.95% held by the top ten. What was sequenced was memory CD4+ T cells from blood. These receptors came from an adult in good health and CMV-seronegative.

Worth noting for this clone: This could be a read error, since a much larger clone is one nucleotide away. The rearrangement joins TRBV19 to TRBJ2-7, with 8 nucleotides matching TRBD1. The CDR3 sequence is 13 residues long. Germline V gene lookup returns CDR1 LNHDA and CDR2 SQIVND (reference sequence). J gave up 1 base and V 4 bases, and 0 bases lay outside the gene matches. CDR3 region: CASSRTGSYEQYF. The CDR3 bases are TGTGCCAGTAGTAGGACAGGGTCCTACGAGCAGTACTTC.

This CDR3 reads CASSTDPYAGGYTF. The DNA for the CDR3 is TGTGCCAGCTCTACCGACCCATACGCGGGCGGCTACACCTTC. The chain joins TRBV6-1 to TRBJ1-2; the D is unclear. This CDR3 region has 14 residues. V was trimmed by 8 bases and J by 8 bases, leaving 21 bases between them. From germline, CDR1 is MNHNS and CDR2 SASEGT.

This clone was found a few times. This chain links TRBV28 with TRBJ2-6; D gene unclear. Germline V gene sequence: CDR1 MDHEN, CDR2 SYDVKM. Trimming took off 4 bases at V and 4 bases at J, with 14 bases between the two ends. This CDR3 is 16 amino acids long. CDR3 sequence: CASSSPLRAGANVLTF. The CDR3 DNA sequence: TGTGCCAGCAGTTCCCCCTTGCGAGCCGGGGCCAACGTCCTGACTTTC.

This chain joins TRBV28 and TRBJ2-2; the D gene could be TRBD1 or TRBD2 (6 bases each). In germline, CDR1 is MDHEN, CDR2 SYDVKM. The CDR3 extends over 16 amino acids. Trimming pared 0 bases from V and 5 bases from J, leaving 13 bases between. CDR3 sequence reads: CASSLWPGGGTGELFF. CDR3 nucleotides: TGTGCCAGCAGTTTATGGCCCGGGGGCGGAACCGGGGAGCTGTTTTTT.

The chain joins TRBV11-2 to TRBJ1-1, with TRBD1 identical over 8 bases. There are 16 residues in the CDR3. V was clipped by 4 bases and J by 1 base; unmatched bases: 8. Germline V gene sequence: CDR1 SGHAT, CDR2 FQNNGV. The CDR3 is CASSSPATGANTEAFF. The CDR3 DNA is TGTGCCAGCAGCTCACCAGCGACAGGGGCGAACACTGAAGCTTTCTTT.

The chain has TRBV10-3 and TRBJ2-1; TRBD2 aligns across 8 bases. J lost 1 base, V lost 6 bases, and 17 bases had no gene match. This CDR3 comprises 19 residues. Per germline, CDR1 ENHRY and CDR2 SYGVKD. The CDR3 spells CAIRSSVAGQGGSYNEQFF. The CDR3 DNA follows: TGTGCCATCAGGTCGTCGGTAGCGGGGCAGGGAGGGTCCTACAATGAGCAGTTCTTC.

This chain connects TRBV6-5 to TRBJ1-1, with D unresolved. V lost 2 bases, J lost 3 bases, and 13 bases lay in between. The CDR3 covers 15 residues. Germline V gene lookup returns CDR1 MNHEY and CDR2 SVGAGI. In nucleotides, the CDR3 is TGTGCCAGCAGTTACGGCCCTGAAAGAGACACTGAAGCTTTCTTT. It is translated as CASSYGPERDTEAFF.

V usage is TRBV7-2 and J usage is TRBJ2-7; 13 bases match TRBD2. Germline V gives CDR1 SGHTA, CDR2 FQGNSA. The CDR3 sequence is 16 residues long. Losses at the gene ends were 3 bases for V and 0 bases for J; bases not matched to a gene: 2. The CDR3 protein is CASSLTSGGSSYEQYF. CDR3 nucleotide sequence: TGTGCCAGCAGCTTGACTAGCGGGGGGAGCTCCTACGAGCAGTACTTC.

The gene calls are TRBV5-6 and TRBJ1-1; D is perhaps TRBD1 (5 bases). The germline gives CDR1 SGHDT, CDR2 YYEEEE. With 0 bases removed from V and 2 bases from J, the gap between germline ends came to 11 bases. There are 15 residues in the CDR3. The CDR3 here is CASSLEGRSNTEAFF. In nucleotides, the CDR3 is TGTGCCAGCAGCTTGGAGGGGAGATCAAACACTGAAGCTTTCTTT.

The chain uses TRBV10-2 and TRBJ1-1; D is undetermined. The CDR3 contains 13 residues. Germline CDR1 reads WSHSY; CDR2 reads SAAADI. The ends were cut back, 6 bases at V and 4 bases at J, with 12 bases in the middle. In DNA form, the CDR3 reads TGCGCCAGCAGGGCGGGGAGGGCCACTGAAGCTTTCTTT. Its translation: CASRAGRATEAFF.

This rearrangement joins TRBV4-1 to TRBJ1-4; D may be TRBD1 (6 bases). The CDR3 is 17 residues long. V lost 0 bases to trimming and J lost 5 bases, with 16 bases between them. From germline, CDR1 is MGHRA and CDR2 YSYEKL. In nucleotides, the CDR3 is TGCGCCAGCAGCCAAGACCGGACAGTCAGAGGGAATGAAAAACTGTTTTTT. The encoded protein is CASSQDRTVRGNEKLFF.

The V call is TRBV5-1, the J call TRBJ1-2; D might be TRBD1 (6 bases). The CDR3 is made up of 15 amino acids. Trimming removed 6 bases from V and 0 bases from J, with 15 bases in between. CDR1 is SGHRS, CDR2 YFSETQ, per germline. As DNA, the CDR3 is TGCGCCAGCAAAATCGGAGGGGGGACTAACTATGGCTACACCTTC. Its translation: CASKIGGGTNYGYTF.

This clone was counted a single time. The chain couples TRBV4-2 to TRBJ2-5; D is undetermined. The CDR3 extends over 14 amino acids. Deletions cut 1 base from V and 5 bases from J, with 11 bases between. Germline CDR1 reads LGHNA; CDR2 reads YNFKEQ. CDR3 amino acids: CASSQAGRRETQYF. The CDR3, as DNA: TGTGCCAGCAGCCAAGCTGGGCGAAGGGAGACCCAGTACTTC.

This chain connects TRBV5-5 to TRBJ1-6, with unresolved D. The CDR3 loop spans 15 amino acids. Per the germline V gene, CDR1 is SGHKS and CDR2 is YYEKEE (reference sequence). V dropped 0 bases and J dropped 8 bases, with 12 bases sitting between them. The CDR3 is CASSLAQLPHSPLHF. Written as DNA, the CDR3 is TGTGCCAGCAGCTTGGCCCAATTACCCCATTCACCCCTCCACTTT.

The V call is TRBV18, the J call TRBJ1-6; the match to TRBD1 covers 9 bases. The trim removed 3 bases at V and 5 bases at J, leaving 2 bases unmatched. Germline V lookup: CDR1 KGHSH, CDR2 LQKENI. This CDR3 contains 15 residues. The CDR3 loop is CASSPDRGDNSPLHF. The CDR3 DNA is TGTGCCAGCTCACCGGACAGGGGAGATAATTCACCCCTCCACTTT.

The chain joins TRBV28 to TRBJ1-5; a weak D match, TRBD1 (6 bases). Trimming pared 4 bases from V and 5 bases from J, leaving 24 bases between. There are 18 residues in the CDR3. CDR1 and CDR2 from the germline V gene are MDHEN and SYDVKM. CDR3 sequence: CASSSVFIFQGRDQPQHF. The CDR3 region has the DNA TGTGCCAGCAGTTCGGTCTTTATTTTCCAGGGGCGAGATCAGCCCCAGCATTTT.

V and J are TRBV4-3 and TRBJ1-6, with D possibly matching TRBD1 (5 bases). The CDR3 covers 18 residues. Per germline, CDR1 LGHNA and CDR2 YSLEER. The germline V and J ends were trimmed by 0 bases and 2 bases, with 14 bases remaining between them. The CDR3 sequence is CASSQDLAGGAYNSPLHF. The CDR3 DNA reads TGCGCCAGCAGCCAAGATCTCGCGGGGGGGGCCTATAATTCACCCCTCCACTTT.